The 26 T cell receptor beta chains presented below share a single source sample, sequenced in a study of Graves' ophthalmopathy and Graves' hyperthyroidism. Amplifying from RNA transcripts, the study obtained TCR beta CDR3 regions. RT-PCR with HTBI primers came first, then second-round multiplex PCR. In TCRdb, the multiplex PCR reads were re-called with MiXCR into one record per CDR3 protein. The sample includes 500,000 to 700,000 distinct CDR3 sequences, just under 40% seen only once; the top ten take roughly 4.5%. Specimen: peripheral blood or thyroid tissue (not recorded which). These receptors all stem from an adult man with Graves' hyperthyroidism.

This clonotype has at least ten counts. The chain employs TRBV6-1 and TRBJ2-2; TRBD1 or TRBD2 may be the D gene (5 bases each). Germline values: CDR1 MNHNS, CDR2 SASEGT. Trimming stripped 1 base from V and 3 bases from J, with 12 bases between. This CDR3 is built from 16 residues. The DNA for the CDR3 is TGTGCCAGCAGTGAAGGGGGGAACAGCCACACCGGGGAGCTGTTTTTT. It is translated as CASSEGGNSHTGELFF.

The V gene is TRBV5-8, the J gene TRBJ2-2, with TRBD2 matching 12 bases. The germline V gene encodes CDR1 SGHTS and CDR2 YDEGEE. The V gene end was trimmed by 0 bases and the J gene end by 5 bases; junction bases not matched to a gene: 5. The CDR3 runs 17 residues. The CDR3 DNA reads as TGTGCCAGCAGCTTGGTACTAGCGGGAGGCTCTACCGGGGAGCTGTTTTTT. Its translation is CASSLVLAGGSTGELFF.

V is TRBV20-1 and J is TRBJ1-2, with D maybe TRBD1 (5 bases). The V gene's germline CDR1 is DFQATT and CDR2 SNEGSKA (reference sequence). This CDR3 is built from 12 residues. With 3 bases removed from V and 9 bases from J, the gap between germline ends came to 14 bases. DNA of the CDR3: TGCAGTGCTAGGGGGGGATTAGGTAGCTACACCTTC. The encoded protein is CSARGGLGSYTF.

This clonotype was observed a handful of times. The chain uses TRBV4-1 and TRBJ1-1; 8 positions agree with TRBD1. This CDR3 region has 16 residues. The ends lost 4 bases at V and 0 bases at J; junction bases unmatched: 7. Per the germline V gene, CDR1 is MGHRA and CDR2 is YSYEKL. CDR3 in DNA: TGCGCCAGCAGCCCCCGGACAGGGCTCGTGAACACTGAAGCTTTCTTT. Its protein is CASSPRTGLVNTEAFF.

This clonotype was picked up many times. This chain uses TRBV20-1 with TRBJ2-3, with D possibly matching TRBD2 (5 bases). The CDR3 extends over 14 amino acids. Germline-derived CDR1 and CDR2 are DFQATT and SNEGSKA (reference sequence). Deletions cut 1 base from V and 2 bases from J, with 10 bases between. CDR3 sequence reads: CSARAPSSTDTQYF. In DNA, the CDR3 is TGCAGTGCTAGAGCACCTAGCTCCACAGATACGCAGTATTTT.

This clonotype was recorded at least ten times. The gene calls are TRBV6-6 and TRBJ2-7; 12 nucleotides agree with TRBD2. The germline V gene encodes CDR1 MNHNY and CDR2 SVGAGI (reference sequence). V gave up 5 bases and J gave up 4 bases; unmatched junction bases: 9. CDR3 length equals 16 residues. The CDR3 DNA follows: TGTGCCAGCAGTGACCCGACTAGCGGGAGTGTTTACGAGCAGTACTTC. Translating gives CASSDPTSGSVYEQYF.

Ten or more counts support this clonotype. V is TRBV5-1 and J is TRBJ1-1; a weak D match, TRBD1 (6 bases). V was cut by 2 bases and J by 1 base, with 12 bases left in between. The V gene's germline CDR1 is SGHRS and CDR2 YFSETQ. The CDR3 totals 15 residues. CDR3 residues: CASSLGDKANTEAFF. The CDR3 DNA reads TGCGCCAGCAGCTTAGGGGACAAGGCGAACACTGAAGCTTTCTTT. Full variable domain (remainder filled in from reference TRBV5-1 and TRBJ1-1): KAGVTQTPRYLIKTRGQQVTLSCSPISGHRSVSWYQQTPGQGLQFLFEYFSETQRNKGNFPGRFSGRQFSNSRSEMNVSTLELGDSALYLCASSLGDKANTEAFFGQGTRLTVV.

At least ten counts were recorded for this clonotype. The chain links TRBV6-5 to TRBJ2-5; D not certain. The V end lost 0 bases, the J end lost 7 bases, and 9 bases lay between the germline ends. This CDR3 region has 13 residues. Germline V gene sequence: CDR1 MNHEY, CDR2 SVGAGI. DNA of the CDR3: TGTGCCAGCAGTTACTCGGGGAAACCGACCCAGTACTTC. Its translation: CASSYSGKPTQYF.

This clonotype was counted ten times or more. CDR3 bases: TGCAGTGCCAACAACCAAGCGGGCCAGGGCTACGAGCAGTACTTC. Residues: CSANNQAGQGYEQYF. J is TRBJ2-7 and V is TRBV20-1, with D perhaps TRBD2 (6 bases). CDR3 length: 15 residues. Trimming removed 6 bases from V and 3 bases from J, with 21 bases in between. The V gene's germline CDR1 is DFQATT and CDR2 SNEGSKA (reference sequence).

This chain links TRBV2 with TRBJ2-2; TRBD1 might be the D (5 bases). Trimming removed 5 bases at V and 3 bases at J, with 10 bases between. Germline CDR1 SNHLY, CDR2 FYNNEI. CDR3 length: 14 amino acids. The DNA for the CDR3 is TGTGCCAGCAGTAAAGGGGCGGACACCGGGGAGCTGTTTTTT. As protein: CASSKGADTGELFF.

This clonotype was counted ten times or more. This chain uses TRBV5-1 with TRBJ1-5; 7 bases match TRBD1. Germline-derived CDR1 and CDR2 are SGHRS and YFSETQ. Trimming cost V 4 bases and J 1 base; bases outside gene matches: 8. The CDR3 runs 16 residues. The CDR3 DNA follows: TGCGCCAGCAGCCAGGATCCGGGACAGAGCAATCAGCCCCAGCATTTT. Translation gives CASSQDPGQSNQPQHF.

This clonotype has a count of ten or more. This chain connects TRBV20-1 to TRBJ1-5; weak D call: TRBD1 (5 bases). The CDR3 covers 14 residues. V was clipped by 0 bases and J by 3 bases, with 9 bases between them. The germline CDR1 and CDR2 sequences are DFQATT and SNEGSKA (reference sequence). The CDR3 region has the DNA TGCAGTGCTAGAGAAGCAGGGCACAATCAGCCCCAGCATTTT. It codes for CSAREAGHNQPQHF.

This clonotype occurred a few times. One end of the junction is discordant with germline, which a read error may explain. This chain links TRBV10-3 with TRBJ1-5; TRBD1 matches 9 bases. This CDR3 spans 17 amino acids. Germline values: CDR1 ENHRY, CDR2 SYGVKD. CDR3 amino acids: CASSYFFDGTGNQPQHF. CDR3 nucleotides: TGTGCCAGCAGTTACTTTTTTGATGGGACAGGGAATCAGCCCCAGCATTTT.

In this sample, this clonotype turned up many times. The J gene is TRBJ1-3, the V gene TRBV2; TRBD1 aligns across 7 bases. The CDR3 is 17 residues long. V dropped 2 bases and J dropped 2; count of bases not matched to a gene: 9. CDR1 is SNHLY and CDR2 is FYNNEI in the germline V gene. CDR3 nucleotides: TGTGCCAGCAGTGAAATTGAAAAGGGGGCGACTGGAAACACCATATATTTT. As protein: CASSEIEKGATGNTIYF. Supplemented by reference TRBV2 and TRBJ1-3, the full variable domain reads EPEVTQTPSHQVTQMGQEVILRCVPISNHLYFYWYRQILGQKVEFLVSFYNNEISEKSEIFDDQFSVERPDGSNFTLKIRSTKLEDSAMYFCASSEIEKGATGNTIYFGEGSWLTVV.

The V call is TRBV12-3 or TRBV12-4, the J call TRBJ1-2; D remains unclear. The CDR3 runs to 14 residues. V lost 4 bases and J lost 0, with 9 bases in between. The CDR3 region is CASSYGQANYGYTF. CDR3 nucleotide sequence: TGTGCCAGCAGTTACGGGCAGGCTAACTATGGCTACACCTTC.

This clonotype was counted at least ten times. The CDR3 nucleotides read TGTGCCATCGGACGGGGACTAGCGGGAGGCACCGGGGAGCTGTTTTTT. It encodes CAIGRGLAGGTGELFF. The chain joins TRBV10-3 to TRBJ2-2; TRBD2 matches at 15 bases. The CDR3 contains 16 residues. V was clipped by 8 bases and J by 4 bases; unmatched bases: 5. CDR1 ENHRY and CDR2 SYGVKD come from the germline V gene.

This clonotype occurred many times. The V gene is TRBV5-8, the J gene TRBJ1-1; possible D gene TRBD1, 6 bases. The CDR3 extends over 15 amino acids. The ends were cut back, 4 bases at V and 5 bases at J, with 18 bases in the middle. Germline V gene sequence: CDR1 SGHTS, CDR2 YDEGEE. The CDR3 spells CASSAPGAGNTEAFF. CDR3 nucleotide sequence: TGTGCCAGCAGCGCCCCGGGGGCAGGGAATACTGAAGCTTTCTTT.

V and J are TRBV10-3 and TRBJ1-3; the D gene is possibly TRBD1 (6 bases). CDR1 and CDR2 from the germline V gene are ENHRY and SYGVKD. The CDR3 spans 16 residues. The V end was cut by 5 bases, the J end by 4 bases, with 18 bases between. The CDR3 loop reads CAISKQGQGSGNTIYF. In DNA form, the CDR3 reads TGTGCCATCAGTAAACAGGGCCAAGGCTCGGGAAACACCATATATTTT.

CDR3 sequence (DNA): TGCAGTGCTAGAGATGTGAGACAACGATACAATGAGCAGTTCTTC. Protein sequence: CSARDVRQRYNEQFF. The gene calls are TRBV20-1 and TRBJ2-1, with unresolved D. V dropped 0 bases and J dropped 4 bases, with 13 bases sitting between them. In germline, CDR1 is DFQATT, CDR2 SNEGSKA (reference sequence). The CDR3 covers 15 residues.

Comment on this clonotype: Since a much larger clone is just one base distant, this may be a read error. The conserved final phenylalanine or tryptophan is absent from the CDR3, which likely points to a read error. The V gene is TRBV14, the J gene TRBJ2-2; D uncertain. V shed 4 bases and J shed 3 bases, with 9 bases lying between them. Germline V gives CDR1 SGHDN, CDR2 FVKESK. CDR3 length: 14 amino acids. This chain's CDR3 is CASSRRSDTGELFS. CDR3 nucleotides: TGTGCCAGCAGCCGCAGATCCGACACCGGGGAGCTGTTTTCT.

In regard to this clonotype: A much larger clone is a single base away; this may be a read error. The chain has TRBV7-2 and TRBJ2-7, with 9 bases matching TRBD2. This CDR3 spans 14 amino acids. Germline V CDR1 and CDR2: SGHTA, FQGNSA. V trimming: 5 bases; J trimming: 5 bases; junction bases outside the gene matches: 7. The CDR3 DNA is TGTGCCAGCAGCGTAAGTAGCGGGAGCAACGAGCAGTACTTC. It translates to CASSVSSGSNEQYF.

Worth noting for this clonotype: Given a much more abundant clone one base away, this may be a read error. The rearrangement links TRBV7-3 to TRBJ1-1, with D possibly being TRBD1 (6 bases). The germline CDR1 and CDR2 sequences are SGHTA and FQGTGA. Trimming shortened V by 4 bases and J by 5 bases, and 20 bases separated the two germline ends. The CDR3 has 16 amino acids. The CDR3 nucleotides read TGTGCCAGCAGCTCCGCGGGGGGAGGGGACAATACTGAAGCTTTCTTT. Its translation is CASSSAGGGDNTEAFF.

The gene calls are TRBV6-5 and TRBJ1-5, with TRBD1 matching 8 bases. Germline trimming cut 5 bases from V and 3 bases from J; bases unmatched to any gene: 6. The CDR3 totals 15 residues. The germline V gene encodes CDR1 MNHEY and CDR2 SVGAGI. CDR3 DNA: TGTGCCAGCAGTCTGACAGGGGCCCCCAATCAGCCCCAGCATTTT. Translated: CASSLTGAPNQPQHF.

This clonotype was seen just once. This may be a read error: a much more frequent sequence differs by one nucleotide. The chain joins TRBV12-3 or TRBV12-4 to TRBJ2-2, with TRBD1 identical over 8 bases. CDR3 length: 14 amino acids. In DNA form, the CDR3 reads TGTGCCAGCAGTTTCTGGACAGGGACCGGGGAGCTGCTTTTT. Its protein is CASSFWTGTGELLF.

This clonotype occurred many times. This chain connects TRBV20-1 to TRBJ2-7; D is unresolved. V was cut by 3 bases and J by 6 bases, with 12 bases left in between. Germline CDR1 is DFQATT and CDR2 is SNEGSKA (reference sequence). The CDR3 has 12 amino acids. CDR3 in amino acids: CSARRLGSEQYF. CDR3 in DNA: TGCAGTGCTAGGAGGCTAGGCTCCGAGCAGTACTTC.

This clonotype occurred many times. The chain is built from TRBV19 and TRBJ2-5; TRBD2 matches at 7 bases. Germline lookup yields CDR1 LNHDA and CDR2 SQIVND (reference sequence). V was pared by 3 bases and J by 5 bases, with 6 bases of the junction left unmatched. The CDR3 is 14 residues long. The CDR3 DNA sequence: TGTGCCAGTAGTATTGAAGCGGGACGCGAGACCCAGTACTTC. The encoded protein is CASSIEAGRETQYF.